The source of this T cell receptor (beta chain) is a study of cytomegalovirus exposure and HLA in healthy donors. Study details: In an early release, HLA-typed donors contributed some 80 million unique TCR sequences.

As to this clone: What it binds is unknown.

Germline lookup yields CDR1 LNHNV and CDR2 YYDKDF (reference sequence). V lost 5 bases and J lost 1, with 5 bases in between. The CDR3 contains 12 residues. Study-level points and caveats: What a later analysis reportedly showed was that an Asian-associated ancestry cluster had fewer N-insertions than the roughly 670-donor mean.

The PCR ran on 60 Vbeta and 13 Jbeta primers. Using immunoSEQ multiplex PCR, the repertoire was profiled, and TCRdb retains in-frame clones only, with some absent. The data show approximately 200,000 clones, 79% seen once. This clonotype was obtained from a woman younger than 35 in good health and CMV-seronegative. V and J are TRBV15 and TRBJ1-2; D remains unclear. The specimen was PBMCs. Here the CDR3 reads CATSVLNYGYTF. The CDR3 nucleotides are TGTGCCACCAGCGTTCTTAACTATGGCTACACCTTC.